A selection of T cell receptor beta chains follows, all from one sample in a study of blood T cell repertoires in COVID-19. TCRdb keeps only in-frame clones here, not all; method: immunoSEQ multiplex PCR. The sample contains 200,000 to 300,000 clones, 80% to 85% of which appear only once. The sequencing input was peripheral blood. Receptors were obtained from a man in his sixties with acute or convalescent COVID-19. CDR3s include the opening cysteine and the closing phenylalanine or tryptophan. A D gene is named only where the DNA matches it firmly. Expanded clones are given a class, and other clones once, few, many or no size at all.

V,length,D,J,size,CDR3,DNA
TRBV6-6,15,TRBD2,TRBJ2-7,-,CASSYLAGPSYEQYF,TGTGCCAGCAGTTACCTAGCGGGGCCCTCCTACGAGCAGTACTTC
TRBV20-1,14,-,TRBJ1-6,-,CSASLGTNNSPLHF,TGCAGTGCTAGTCTGGGCACAAATAATTCACCCCTCCACTTT
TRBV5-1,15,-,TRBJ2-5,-,CASSPGSSEGETQYF,TGCGCCAGCAGCCCCGGATCTAGCGAGGGAGAGACCCAGTACTTC
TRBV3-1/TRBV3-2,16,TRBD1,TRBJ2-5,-,CASRAGTATYQETQYF,TGTGCCAGCAGGGCCGGGACAGCTACGTACCAAGAGACCCAGTACTTC
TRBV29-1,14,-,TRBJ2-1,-,CSVVLQGRGNEQFF,TGCAGCGTTGTTTTGCAGGGAAGGGGTAATGAGCAGTTCTTC
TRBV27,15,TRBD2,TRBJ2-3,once,CASSQILAGIDTQYF,TGTGCCAGCAGTCAGATACTAGCGGGAATAGATACGCAGTATTTT
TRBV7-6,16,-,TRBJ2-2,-,CASSLVAAPNTGELFF,TGTGCCAGCAGCTTAGTGGCGGCCCCGAACACCGGGGAGCTGTTTTTT
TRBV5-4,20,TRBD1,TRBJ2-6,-,CASGPLLRQGARSGANVLTF,TGTGCCAGCGGACCCCTCTTGAGACAGGGGGCCCGCTCTGGGGCCAACGTCCTGACTTTC
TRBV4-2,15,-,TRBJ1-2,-,CASSQDLRVPNGYTF,TGTGCCAGCAGCCAAGATCTCCGGGTTCCCAATGGCTACACCTTC
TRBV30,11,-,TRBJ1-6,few,CAWTENSPLHF,TGTGCCTGGACAGAAAATTCACCCCTCCACTTT
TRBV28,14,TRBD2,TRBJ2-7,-,CASSSAGVSYEQYF,TGTGCCAGCAGTTCCGCGGGGGTTTCCTACGAGCAGTACTTC
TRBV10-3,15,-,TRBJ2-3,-,CAISEQALNTDTQYF,TGTGCCATCAGTGAGCAGGCCCTGAACACAGATACGCAGTATTTT
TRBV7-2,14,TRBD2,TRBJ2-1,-,CASSFRTSGSEQFF,TGTGCCAGCAGCTTTAGAACTAGCGGGTCTGAGCAGTTCTTC
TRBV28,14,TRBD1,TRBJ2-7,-,CASSPGTVFHEQYF,TGTGCCAGCAGTCCCGGGACAGTTTTCCACGAGCAGTACTTC
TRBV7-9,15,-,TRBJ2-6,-,CASSLGRSGANVLTF,TGTGCCAGCAGCTTAGGGCGGTCTGGGGCCAACGTCCTGACTTTC
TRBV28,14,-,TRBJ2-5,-,CASSPGQFQETQYF,TGTGCCAGCAGCCCCGGACAGTTCCAAGAGACCCAGTACTTC
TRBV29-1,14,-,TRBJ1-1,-,CSVEEDGFNTEAFF,TGCAGCGTTGAAGAAGACGGGTTCAACACTGAAGCTTTCTTT
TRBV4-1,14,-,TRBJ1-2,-,CASSQDNGGYGYTF,TGCGCCAGCAGCCAAGATAACGGGGGATATGGCTACACCTTC
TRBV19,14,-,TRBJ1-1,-,CASRLTGTRTEAFF,TGTGCCAGTAGGTTAACAGGGACGAGAACTGAAGCTTTCTTT
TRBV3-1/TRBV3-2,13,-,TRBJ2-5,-,CASSPAGFETQYF,TGTGCCAGCAGCCCGGCGGGGTTTGAGACCCAGTACTTC
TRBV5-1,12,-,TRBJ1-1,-,CASRGGAAEAFF,TGCGCCAGCCGTGGGGGGGCGGCTGAAGCTTTCTTT
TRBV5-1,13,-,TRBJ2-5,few,CASSRDSPETQYF,TGCGCCAGCAGCCGAGACAGTCCAGAGACCCAGTACTTC
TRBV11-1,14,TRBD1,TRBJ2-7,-,CASSRGQGAYEQYF,TGTGCCAGCAGCAGAGGACAGGGGGCCTACGAGCAGTACTTC
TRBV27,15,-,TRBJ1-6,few,CASSLFTGSGSPLHF,TGTGCCAGCAGTTTATTTACGGGGTCAGGCTCACCCCTCCACTTT
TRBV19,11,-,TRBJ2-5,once,CASRREETQYF,TGTGCCAGTAGGAGGGAAGAGACCCAGTACTTC
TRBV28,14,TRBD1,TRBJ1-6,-,CASSRRQGASPLHF,TGTGCCAGCAGTCGTCGACAGGGCGCGTCACCCCTCCACTTT
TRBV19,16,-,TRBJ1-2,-,CASSIIDPGPNYGYTF,TGTGCCAGTAGTATTATCGACCCTGGGCCCAACTATGGCTACACCTTC
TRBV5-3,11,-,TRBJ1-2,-,CARSYQGLGTF,TGTGCCAGAAGCTATCAGGGCCTGGGCACCTTC
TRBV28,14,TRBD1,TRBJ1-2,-,CASSLSLTGYGYTF,TGTGCCAGCAGTTTATCTCTGACAGGGTATGGCTACACCTTC
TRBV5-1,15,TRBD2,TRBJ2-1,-,CASSFIGTSGNEQFF,TGCGCCAGCAGCTTCATTGGGACTAGCGGCAATGAGCAGTTCTTC
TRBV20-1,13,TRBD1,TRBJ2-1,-,CSASPGQGDEQFF,TGCAGTGCGAGTCCCGGACAGGGCGATGAGCAGTTCTTC
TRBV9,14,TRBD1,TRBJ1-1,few,CASSVAGGPTEAFF,TGTGCCAGCAGCGTAGCAGGGGGCCCCACTGAAGCTTTCTTT
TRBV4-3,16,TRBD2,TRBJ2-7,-,CASSQDTTSGYYEQYF,TGCGCCAGCAGCCAAGATACCACTAGCGGATATTACGAGCAGTACTTC
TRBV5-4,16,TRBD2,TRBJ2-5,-,CASSLGGTSGTETQYF,TGTGCCAGCAGCTTGGGGGGGACTAGCGGGACTGAGACCCAGTACTTC
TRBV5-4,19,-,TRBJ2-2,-,CASSLGGGIILRNTGELFF,TGTGCCAGCAGCTTGGGCGGGGGCATTATACTTCGGAACACCGGGGAGCTGTTTTTT
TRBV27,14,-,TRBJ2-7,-,CASSLYRDTYEQYF,TGTGCCAGCAGTTTATACCGGGACACCTACGAGCAGTACTTC
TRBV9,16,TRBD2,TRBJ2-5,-,CASSVARLAGQETQYF,TGTGCCAGCAGCGTAGCAAGACTAGCGGGGCAAGAGACCCAGTACTTC
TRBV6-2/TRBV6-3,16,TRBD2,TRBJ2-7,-,CASSRAATSGSYEQYF,TGTGCCAGCAGTCGCGCCGCGACTAGCGGGAGCTACGAGCAGTACTTC
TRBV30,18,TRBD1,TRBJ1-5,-,CAWSVGTGYGYSNQPQHF,TGTGCCTGGAGTGTAGGGACAGGGTACGGGTATAGCAATCAGCCCCAGCATTTT
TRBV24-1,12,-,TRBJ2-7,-,CATSDLQDRQYF,TGTGCCACCAGTGATTTGCAGGACAGGCAGTACTTC
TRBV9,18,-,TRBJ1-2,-,CASSPWVEEGPSNYGYTF,TGTGCCAGCAGCCCCTGGGTCGAGGAGGGTCCGTCTAACTATGGCTACACCTTC
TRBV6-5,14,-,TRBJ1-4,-,CASSYWAEDEKLFF,TGTGCCAGCAGTTACTGGGCCGAAGATGAAAAACTGTTTTTT
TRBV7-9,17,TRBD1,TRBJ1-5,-,CASSLGVTGARERPQHF,TGTGCCAGCAGCTTAGGCGTTACAGGGGCGCGCGAGAGGCCCCAGCATTTT
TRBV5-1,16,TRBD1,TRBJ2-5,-,CASSLRGTGGSETQYF,TGCGCCAGCAGCTTGCGGGGGACAGGGGGGTCGGAGACCCAGTACTTC
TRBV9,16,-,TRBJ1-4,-,CASSVGQTATNEKLFF,TGTGCCAGCAGCGTCGGACAGACTGCAACTAATGAAAAACTGTTTTTT
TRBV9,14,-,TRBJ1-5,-,CASSPDTGNQPQHF,TGTGCCAGCAGCCCGGACACGGGCAATCAGCCCCAGCATTTT
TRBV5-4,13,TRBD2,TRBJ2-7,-,CASSFGTTYEQYF,TGTGCCAGCAGCTTCGGGACTACCTACGAGCAGTACTTC
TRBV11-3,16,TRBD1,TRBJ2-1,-,CASSSSGTGGRGEQFF,TGTGCCAGCAGCTCGTCCGGGACAGGGGGTAGAGGTGAGCAGTTCTTC
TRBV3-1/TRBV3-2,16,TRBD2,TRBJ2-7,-,CASSPTLAGGIYEQYF,TGTGCCAGCAGCCCGACGCTAGCGGGGGGAATTTACGAGCAGTACTTC
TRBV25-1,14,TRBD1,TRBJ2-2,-,CASSVTGPGGELFF,TGTGCCAGCAGTGTGACAGGGCCCGGCGGGGAGCTGTTTTTT
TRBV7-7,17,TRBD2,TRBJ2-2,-,CASSPSPAGGPAGELFF,TGTGCTAGCAGCCCTAGCCCAGCGGGAGGGCCAGCGGGGGAGCTGTTTTTT